This T cell receptor beta chain was recovered during a study of radiotherapy plus CTLA-4 blockade in lung cancer (dated by TCRdb to between 2017 and 2018). Regarding the research as a whole: Objective responses occurred in more than 15% of enrolled patients, and 30% to 35% achieved disease control. Paper-wide results and their limitations: The strongest predictors of response were reported to be early dynamic shifts in blood T cell clones along with a rise in serum interferon-beta following radiation. After treatment with radiotherapy and ipilimumab, TCR clones that originated in tumors expanded in peripheral blood.

As to this clone: The specificity of this receptor is unknown. Base quality data are lacking; no much larger clone is found one base away.

From the germline V gene, CDR1 is MNHNS and CDR2 is SASEGT. After removal of 10 bases from V and 9 bases from J, the junction retains 10 bases not matched to a gene. The CDR3 sequence holds 14 residues, the cysteine and phenylalanine included. The sequence is cut down to CDR3 DNA, 42 bases in frame from base 1. Receptors were amplified or captured by the immunoSEQ multiplex PCR assay. Imported from immuneACCESS, the table was reduced by TCRdb to in-frame sequences with V and J called. These copies leave out some clones; in studies compared against another copy, an unresolved V gene accounts for under half, and the cause of the remainder is not known. This sample lists roughly 100,000 clones; around 84% were detected once. Clones ranked in the top ten supply about 26% of the sample. Focal radiation therapy combined with CTLA-4 blockade (ipilimumab) was tested in patients with chemo-refractory metastatic non-small-cell lung cancer.

The source of this sequence is a human donor with non-small cell lung cancer that progressed on radiotherapy plus ipilimumab. This specimen was peripheral blood, taken from a patient treated with radiotherapy plus ipilimumab. The chain is made from TRBV6-1 and TRBJ2-3, and 13 bases in between align with TRBD2. The sequenced DNA is TGTGCCACCGAGGGACTAGCGGGACCGTCGACGCAGTATTTT. Its translation is CATEGLAGPSTQYF.